The TCR beta chain described here comes from a study of blood T cell repertoires in COVID-19. This CDR3 spans 12 amino acids. V shed 3 bases and J shed 7 bases, with 4 bases lying between them. Turning to this clone: Different DNA sequences within this sample yield the same CDR3.

The table came from immunoSEQ multiplex PCR; TCRdb's copy has only in-frame clones and leaves some out. The sample consists of a few hundred thousand clones, roughly 89% of them appearing once. The sample taken for sequencing was PBMCs or T cells enriched from blood (not recorded which). The sequence was collected from a woman aged 55-70 years who had recovered from COVID-19. This sequence joins TRBV12-3 or TRBV12-4 and TRBJ1-6; D remains unclear. In DNA, the CDR3 is TGTGCCAGCAGTTTCGGGAATTCACCCCTCCACTTT. This sequence encodes CASSFGNSPLHF.